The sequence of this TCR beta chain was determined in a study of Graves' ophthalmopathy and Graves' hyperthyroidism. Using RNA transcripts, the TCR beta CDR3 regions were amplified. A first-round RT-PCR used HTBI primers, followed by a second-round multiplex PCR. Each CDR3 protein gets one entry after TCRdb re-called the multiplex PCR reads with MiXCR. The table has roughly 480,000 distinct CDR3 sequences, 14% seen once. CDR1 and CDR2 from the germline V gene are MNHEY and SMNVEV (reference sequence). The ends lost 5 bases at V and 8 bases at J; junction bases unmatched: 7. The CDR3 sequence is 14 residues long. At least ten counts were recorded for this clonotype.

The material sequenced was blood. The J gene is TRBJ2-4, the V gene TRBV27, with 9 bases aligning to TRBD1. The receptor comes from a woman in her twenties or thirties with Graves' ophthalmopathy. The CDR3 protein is CASSPQGAGDIQYF. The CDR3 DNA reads TGTGCCAGCAGTCCACAGGGGGCAGGGGACATTCAGTACTTC.